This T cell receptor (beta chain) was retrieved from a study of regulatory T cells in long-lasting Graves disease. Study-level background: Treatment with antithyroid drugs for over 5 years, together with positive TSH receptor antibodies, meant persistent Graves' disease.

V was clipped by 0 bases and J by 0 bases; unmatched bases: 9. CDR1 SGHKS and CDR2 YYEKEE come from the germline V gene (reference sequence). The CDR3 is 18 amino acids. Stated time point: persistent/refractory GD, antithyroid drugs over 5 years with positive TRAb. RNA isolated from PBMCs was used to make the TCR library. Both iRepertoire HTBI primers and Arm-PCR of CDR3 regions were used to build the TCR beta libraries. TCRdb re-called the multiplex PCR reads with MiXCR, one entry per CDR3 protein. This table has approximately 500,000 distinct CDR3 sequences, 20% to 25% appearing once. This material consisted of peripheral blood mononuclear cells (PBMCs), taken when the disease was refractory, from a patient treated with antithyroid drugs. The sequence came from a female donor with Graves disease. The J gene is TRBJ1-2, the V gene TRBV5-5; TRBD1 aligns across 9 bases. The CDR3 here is CASSLAPGQGGSNYGYTF. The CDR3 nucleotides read TGTGCCAGCAGCTTGGCCCCGGGACAGGGTGGTTCTAACTATGGCTACACCTTC.